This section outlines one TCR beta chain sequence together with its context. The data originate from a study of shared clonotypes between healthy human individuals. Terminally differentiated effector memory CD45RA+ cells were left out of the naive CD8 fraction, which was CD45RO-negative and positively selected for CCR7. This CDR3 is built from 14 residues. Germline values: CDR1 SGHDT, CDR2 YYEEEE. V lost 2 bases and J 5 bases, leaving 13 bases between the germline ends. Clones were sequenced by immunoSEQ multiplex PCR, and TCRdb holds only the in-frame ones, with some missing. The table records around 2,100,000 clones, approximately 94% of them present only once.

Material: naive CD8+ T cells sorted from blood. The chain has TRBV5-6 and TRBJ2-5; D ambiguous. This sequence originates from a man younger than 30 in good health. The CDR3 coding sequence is TGTGCCAGCAGCTTTCTTTACCTCCTGGAGACCCAGTACTTC. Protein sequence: CASSFLYLLETQYF.